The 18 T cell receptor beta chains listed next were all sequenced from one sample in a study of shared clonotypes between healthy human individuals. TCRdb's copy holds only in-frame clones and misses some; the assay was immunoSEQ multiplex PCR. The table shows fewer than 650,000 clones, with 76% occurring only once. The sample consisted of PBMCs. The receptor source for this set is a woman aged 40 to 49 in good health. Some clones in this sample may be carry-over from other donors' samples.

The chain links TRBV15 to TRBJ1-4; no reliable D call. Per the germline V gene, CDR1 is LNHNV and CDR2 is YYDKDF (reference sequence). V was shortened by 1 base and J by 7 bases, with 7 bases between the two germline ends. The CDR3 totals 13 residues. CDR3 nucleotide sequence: TGTGCCACCAGCAGAGCCGGAGTTGAAAAACTGTTTTTT. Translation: CATSRAGVEKLFF.

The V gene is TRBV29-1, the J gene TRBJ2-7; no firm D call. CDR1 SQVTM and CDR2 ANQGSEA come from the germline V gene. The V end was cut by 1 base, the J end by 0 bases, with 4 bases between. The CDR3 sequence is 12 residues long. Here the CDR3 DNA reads TGCAGCGTTGAAGGGACCTCCTACGAGCAGTACTTC. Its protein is CSVEGTSYEQYF.

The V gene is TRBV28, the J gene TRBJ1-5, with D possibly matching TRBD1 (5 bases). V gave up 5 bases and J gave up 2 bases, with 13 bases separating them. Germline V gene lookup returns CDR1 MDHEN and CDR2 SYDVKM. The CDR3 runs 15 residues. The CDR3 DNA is TGTGCCAGCAGTACCCCAGGGTCTGGCAATCAGCCCCAGCATTTT. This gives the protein CASSTPGSGNQPQHF.

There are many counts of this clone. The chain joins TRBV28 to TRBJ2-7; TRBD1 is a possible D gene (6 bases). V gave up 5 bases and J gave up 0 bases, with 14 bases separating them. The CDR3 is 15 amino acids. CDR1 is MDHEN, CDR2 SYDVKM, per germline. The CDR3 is CASSPGGQTSYEQYF. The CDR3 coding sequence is TGTGCCAGCAGTCCCGGAGGACAGACCTCCTACGAGCAGTACTTC.

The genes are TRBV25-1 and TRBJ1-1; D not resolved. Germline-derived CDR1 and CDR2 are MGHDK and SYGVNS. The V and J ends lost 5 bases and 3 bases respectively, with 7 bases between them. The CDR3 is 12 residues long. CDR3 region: CASSNWDTEAFF. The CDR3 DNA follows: TGTGCCAGCAGTAATTGGGACACTGAAGCTTTCTTT.

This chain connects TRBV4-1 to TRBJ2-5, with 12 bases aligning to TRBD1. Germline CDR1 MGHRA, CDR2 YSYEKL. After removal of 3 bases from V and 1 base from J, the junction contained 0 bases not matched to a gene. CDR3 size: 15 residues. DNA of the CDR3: TGCGCCAGCAGCCAGGGACAGGGGGCCCAAGAGACCCAGTACTTC. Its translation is CASSQGQGAQETQYF.

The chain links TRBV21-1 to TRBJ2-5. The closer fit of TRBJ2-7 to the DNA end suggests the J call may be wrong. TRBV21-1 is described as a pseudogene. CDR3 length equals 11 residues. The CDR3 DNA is TGTGCCAGCAGCAAGGGATGCGAGCAGTACTTC. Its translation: CASSKGCEQYF.

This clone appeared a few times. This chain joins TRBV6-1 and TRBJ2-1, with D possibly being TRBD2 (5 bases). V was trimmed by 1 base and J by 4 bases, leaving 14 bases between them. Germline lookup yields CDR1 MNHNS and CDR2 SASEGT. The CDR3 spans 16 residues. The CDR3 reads CASSEGSGEAYNEQFF. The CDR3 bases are TGTGCCAGCAGTGAAGGGAGCGGAGAGGCTTACAATGAGCAGTTCTTC.

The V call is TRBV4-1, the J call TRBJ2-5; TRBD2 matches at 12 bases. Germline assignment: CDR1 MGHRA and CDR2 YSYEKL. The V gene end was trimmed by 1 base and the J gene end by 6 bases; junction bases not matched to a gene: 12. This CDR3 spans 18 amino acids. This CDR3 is CASSQVPPSGRAGQTQYF. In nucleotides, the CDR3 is TGCGCCAGCAGCCAAGTGCCTCCTAGCGGGAGGGCCGGGCAGACCCAGTACTTC.

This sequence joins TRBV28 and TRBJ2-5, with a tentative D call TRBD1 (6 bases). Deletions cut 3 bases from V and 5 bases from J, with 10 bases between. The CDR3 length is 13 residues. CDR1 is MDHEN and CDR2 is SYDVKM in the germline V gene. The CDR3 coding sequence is TGTGCCAGCAGTTTTGGACAGTTGGAGACCCAGTACTTC. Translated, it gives CASSFGQLETQYF.

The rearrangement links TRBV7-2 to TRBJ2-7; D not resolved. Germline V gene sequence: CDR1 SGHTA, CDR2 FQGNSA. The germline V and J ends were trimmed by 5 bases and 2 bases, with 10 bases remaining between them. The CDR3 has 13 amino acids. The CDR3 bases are TGTGCCAGCAGCAAACAGTCTACCTACGAGCAGTACTTC. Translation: CASSKQSTYEQYF. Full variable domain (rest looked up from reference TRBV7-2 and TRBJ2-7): GAGVSQSPSNKVTEKGKDVELRCDPISGHTALYWYRQSLGQGLEFLIYFQGNSAPDKSGLPSDRFSAERTGGSVSTLTIQRTQQEDSAVYLCASSKQSTYEQYFGPGTRLTVT.

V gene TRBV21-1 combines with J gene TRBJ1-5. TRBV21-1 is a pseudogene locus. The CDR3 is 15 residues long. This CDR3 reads CASSPGGYERQPQHF. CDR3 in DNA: TGTGCCAGCAGCCCGGGGGGGTATGAGAGACAGCCCCAGCATTTT.

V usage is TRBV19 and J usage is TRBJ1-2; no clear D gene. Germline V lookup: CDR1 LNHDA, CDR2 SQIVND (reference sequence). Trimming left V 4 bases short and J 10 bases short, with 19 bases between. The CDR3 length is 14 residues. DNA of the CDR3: TGTGCCAGTAGTAATCGGCAGCTCCGCCTTCCCTACACCTTC. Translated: CASSNRQLRLPYTF.

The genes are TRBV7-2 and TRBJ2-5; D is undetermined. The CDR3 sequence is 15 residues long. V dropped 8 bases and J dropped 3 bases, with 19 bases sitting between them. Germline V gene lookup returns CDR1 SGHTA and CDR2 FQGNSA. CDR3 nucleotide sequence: TGTGCCAGCTCAACCTTCGTTACGGTCAAAGAGACCCAGTACTTC. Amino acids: CASSTFVTVKETQYF.

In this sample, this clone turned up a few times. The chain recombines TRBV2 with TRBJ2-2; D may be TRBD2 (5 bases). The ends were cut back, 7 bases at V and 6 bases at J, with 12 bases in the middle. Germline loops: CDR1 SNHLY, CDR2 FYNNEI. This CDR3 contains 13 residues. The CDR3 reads CASMRLAAGELFF. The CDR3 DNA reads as TGTGCCAGCATGAGGCTAGCAGCCGGGGAGCTGTTTTTT.

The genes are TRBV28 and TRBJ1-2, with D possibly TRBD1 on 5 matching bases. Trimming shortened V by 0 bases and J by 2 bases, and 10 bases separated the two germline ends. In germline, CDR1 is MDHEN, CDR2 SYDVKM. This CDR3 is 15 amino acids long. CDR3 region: CASSLWGRDNYGYTF. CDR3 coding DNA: TGTGCCAGCAGTTTATGGGGCCGGGACAACTATGGCTACACCTTC.

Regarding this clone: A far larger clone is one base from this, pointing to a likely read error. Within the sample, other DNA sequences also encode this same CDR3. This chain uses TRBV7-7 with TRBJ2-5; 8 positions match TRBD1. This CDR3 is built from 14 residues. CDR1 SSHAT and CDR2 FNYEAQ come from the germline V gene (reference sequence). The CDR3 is CASSLGGQGQTQYF. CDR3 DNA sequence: TGCGCTAGCAGCTTAGGAGGACAGGGACAGACCCAGTACTTC.

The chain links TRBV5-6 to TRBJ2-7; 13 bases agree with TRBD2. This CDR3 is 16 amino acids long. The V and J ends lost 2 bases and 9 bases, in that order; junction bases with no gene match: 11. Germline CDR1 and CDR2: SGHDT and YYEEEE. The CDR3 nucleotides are TGTGCCAGCAGCTTAGGACTAGCGGGAGCCGGGTTGGGGCAGTACTTC. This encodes CASSLGLAGAGLGQYF.